This T cell receptor (beta chain) comes out of a study of CD8 T cells in Susac syndrome. General study results and limits: Within Susac syndrome CD4+ T cell repertoires, clonal expansion was not evident.

Points on this clonotype: The antigen is undetermined.

This CDR3 has 13 amino acids. V was pared by 6 bases and J by 8 bases, with 14 bases between. The authors reverse transcribed roughly 0.5 to 1 ug RNA with random hexamers. TCRdb re-called the immunoSEQ multiplex PCR reads through MiXCR, storing one row per CDR3 protein. The sample contains about 240,000 distinct CDR3 sequences, almost 97% of which appear only once. Sample: CD4+ T cells from PBMCs. This TCR was sampled from a human donor with Susac syndrome. The rearrangement links TRBV12-3 or TRBV12-4 to TRBJ2-1; TRBD2 is a possible D gene (6 bases). The CDR3 is CASSPTRLDEQFF. CDR3 in DNA: TGTGCCAGCAGCCCGACTAGATTGGATGAGCAGTTCTTC.